This T cell receptor beta chain was identified in a study of T cell changes during pregnancy in multiple sclerosis. The repertoire was sequenced with immunoSEQ multiplex PCR; TCRdb's copy has only in-frame clones and lacks some. The table lists tens of thousands of clones, roughly 90% of them singletons. Germline loops: CDR1 GTSNPN, CDR2 SVGIG (reference sequence). This CDR3 contains 18 residues. With 8 bases clipped from V and 3 bases from J, the junction kept 22 bases outside the gene matches. This receptor was obtained from a female donor with multiple sclerosis, enrolled in a pregnancy study. Sequenced material: CD8+ T cells from peripheral blood mononuclear cells, taken after pregnancy. This chain links TRBV30 with TRBJ2-7; 10 bases match TRBD2. This CDR3 is CATEGNNGGLASNYEQYF. Here the CDR3 DNA reads TGTGCCACGGAAGGTAATAATGGGGGACTAGCGTCGAACTACGAGCAGTACTTC.